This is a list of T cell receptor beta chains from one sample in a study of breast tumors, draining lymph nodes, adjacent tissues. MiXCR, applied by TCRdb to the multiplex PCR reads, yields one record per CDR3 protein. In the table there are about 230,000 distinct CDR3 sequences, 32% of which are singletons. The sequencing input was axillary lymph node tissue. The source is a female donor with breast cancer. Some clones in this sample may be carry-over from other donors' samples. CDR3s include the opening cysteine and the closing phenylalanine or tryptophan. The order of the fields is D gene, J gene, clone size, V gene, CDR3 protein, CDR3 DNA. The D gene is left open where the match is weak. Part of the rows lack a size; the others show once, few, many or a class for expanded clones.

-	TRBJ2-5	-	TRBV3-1	CAISAGYQETQYF	TGCGCCATCAGCGCCGGGTACCAAGAGACCCAGTACTTC
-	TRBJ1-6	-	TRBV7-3	CASSPRDSPLHF	TGTGCCAGCAGCCCACGGGATTCACCCCTCCACTTT
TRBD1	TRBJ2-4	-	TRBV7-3	CASSFGASGTGGRNIQYF	TGTGCCAGCAGCTTCGGCGCTAGTGGGACAGGGGGCCGGAACATTCAGTACTTC
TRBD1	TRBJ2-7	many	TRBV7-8	CASSPSRGTGLYEQYF	TGTGCCAGCAGCCCCAGCCGCGGGACAGGGCTCTACGAGCAGTACTTC
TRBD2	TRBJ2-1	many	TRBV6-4	CASSDLTSGSNEQFF	TGTGCCAGCAGTGACCTAACTAGCGGGAGCAATGAGCAGTTCTTC
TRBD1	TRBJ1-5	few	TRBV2	CASSDRVGQPQHF	TGTGCCAGCAGCGACAGGGTGGGACAGCCCCAGCATTTT
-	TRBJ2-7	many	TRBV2	CASSVIAPGEQYF	TGTGCCAGCAGTGTAATAGCGCCCGGGGAGCAGTACTTC
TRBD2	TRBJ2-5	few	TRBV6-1	CASRGGGLAGETQYF	TGTGCCAGCAGGGGAGGGGGACTAGCGGGAGAGACCCAGTACTTC
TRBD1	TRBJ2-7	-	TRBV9	CASSVTGGAYEQYF	TGTGCCAGCAGCGTAACAGGGGGCGCGTACGAGCAGTACTTC
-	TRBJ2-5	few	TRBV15	CATSRGGTEETQYF	TGCGCCACCAGCAGAGGAGGTACGGAGGAGACCCAGTACTTC
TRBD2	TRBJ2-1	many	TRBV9	CASSAPGGASGSHEQFF	TGTGCCAGCAGCGCCCCAGGGGGGGCTAGCGGGAGCCATGAGCAGTTCTTC
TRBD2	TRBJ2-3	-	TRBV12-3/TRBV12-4	CASSFRGPSGRPQIDTQYF	TGTGCCAGCAGTTTTAGGGGGCCTAGCGGGAGGCCACAGATAGATACGCAGTATTTT
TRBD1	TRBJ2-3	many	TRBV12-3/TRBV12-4	CASSSPGTGVVDTQYF	TGTGCCAGCAGTTCCCCCGGGACAGGGGTAGTAGATACGCAGTATTTT
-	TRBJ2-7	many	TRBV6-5	CASSPRGLHYEQYF	TGTGCCAGCAGCCCAAGGGGACTGCACTACGAGCAGTACTTC
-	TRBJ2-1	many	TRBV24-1	CATSDHPTSSYNEQFF	TGTGCCACCAGTGACCACCCCACGAGCTCCTACAATGAGCAGTTCTTC
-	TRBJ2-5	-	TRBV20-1	CSATPRRVETQYF	TGCAGTGCTACACCTAGGAGGGTTGAGACCCAGTACTTC
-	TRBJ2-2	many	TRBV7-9	CASSSGELFF	TGTGCCAGCAGCTCCGGGGAGCTGTTTTTT